A single sample gave rise to the 21 T cell receptor beta chains below, sequenced in a study of blood T cell repertoires in COVID-19. The table came from immunoSEQ multiplex PCR; TCRdb's copy has only in-frame clones and leaves some out. The sample holds 360,000 or so clones; nearly 90% are singletons and the top ten take 6.5%. Sequences were obtained from peripheral blood. The receptors were gathered from a man aged 18 to 29 with active or convalescent COVID-19.

The gene calls are TRBV5-5 and TRBJ1-3; no reliable D call. V lost 0 bases to trimming and J lost 7 bases, with 11 bases between them. This CDR3 has 14 amino acids. Germline V lookup: CDR1 SGHKS, CDR2 YYEKEE (reference sequence). CDR3 sequence: CASSLEVHRNTIYF. CDR3 in DNA: TGTGCCAGCAGCTTGGAAGTCCATCGGAACACCATATATTTT.

The chain combines TRBV6-1 with TRBJ1-4; TRBD1 matches 9 bases. Germline-derived CDR1 and CDR2 are MNHNS and SASEGT. CDR3 length: 14 amino acids. Losses at the gene ends were 1 base for V and 7 bases for J; bases not matched to a gene: 1. DNA for the CDR3: TGTGCCAGCAGTGAAGGGACAGGGGTTGAAAAACTGTTTTTT. Encoded protein: CASSEGTGVEKLFF.

This sequence joins TRBV24-1 and TRBJ2-1, with 8 bases identical to TRBD2. The length of the CDR3 is 16 residues. Germline trimming cut 4 bases from V and 1 base from J; bases unmatched to any gene: 5. From germline, CDR1 is KGHDR and CDR2 SFDVKD. CDR3 sequence reads: CATSEPSGSSYNEQFF. The CDR3 DNA reads TGTGCCACCAGTGAGCCGAGCGGGAGTTCCTACAATGAGCAGTTCTTC.

This chain uses TRBV18 with TRBJ2-5; 11 bases are shared with TRBD2. The V gene end was trimmed by 3 bases and the J gene end by 4 bases; junction bases not matched to a gene: 4. The CDR3 consists of 15 residues. Germline CDR1 reads KGHSH; CDR2 reads LQKENI. DNA for the CDR3: TGTGCCAGCTCACCTGAAGGACTAGCGGGAGAGACCCAGTACTTC. Residues: CASSPEGLAGETQYF.

V is TRBV7-2 and J is TRBJ1-6; no clear D. Germline V gene data show CDR1 as SGHTA and CDR2 as FQGNSA. The CDR3 spans 16 residues. The germline V and J ends were trimmed by 5 bases and 3 bases, with 14 bases remaining between them. The CDR3 region is CASSLEAGIYNSPLHF. CDR3 coding DNA: TGTGCCAGCAGCCTGGAGGCGGGAATCTATAATTCACCCCTCCACTTT.

The CDR3 reads CASSTGTAVGEAFF. CDR3 coding DNA: TGTGCCAGTAGTACCGGGACAGCGGTGGGTGAAGCTTTCTTT. The chain is built from TRBV19 and TRBJ1-1; TRBD1 aligns across 7 bases. J was trimmed by 7 bases and V by 4 bases; bases with no gene match: 9. Germline V CDR1 and CDR2: LNHDA, SQIVND (reference sequence). The CDR3 sequence is 14 residues long.

The rearrangement links TRBV6-5 to TRBJ2-1, with TRBD1 matching 12 bases. The CDR3 has 13 amino acids. CDR1 and CDR2 (germline): MNHEY, SVGAGI. After removal of 9 bases from V and 9 bases from J, the junction contained 6 bases not matched to a gene. The CDR3 here is CASLGQGATEQFF. CDR3 DNA: TGTGCCAGTTTGGGACAGGGGGCGACTGAGCAGTTCTTC.

The rearrangement joins TRBV2 to TRBJ2-7, with TRBD1 as a possible D gene (6 bases). V was clipped by 2 bases and J by 1 base, with 15 bases between them. CDR3 length: 16 residues. The V gene's germline CDR1 is SNHLY and CDR2 FYNNEI. The CDR3 bases are TGTGCCAGCAGTGAACTCCGGACAGACAGGTCCTACGAGCAGTACTTC. The encoded protein is CASSELRTDRSYEQYF.

This rearrangement joins TRBV18 to TRBJ1-4; the D gene is possibly TRBD1 (5 bases). CDR1 and CDR2 from the germline V gene are KGHSH and LQKENI. Trimming pared 2 bases from V and 8 bases from J, leaving 18 bases between. The length of the CDR3 is 16 residues. CDR3 residues: CASSPRGEGVTEKLFF. The DNA of the CDR3 is TGTGCCAGCTCACCAAGGGGCGAAGGTGTCACGGAAAAACTGTTTTTT. The full variable domain, completed using reference TRBV18 and TRBJ1-4, is NAGVMQNPRHLVRRRGQEARLRCSPMKGHSHVYWYRQLPEEGLKFMVYLQKENIIDESGMPKERFSAEFPKEGPSILRIQQVVRGDSAAYFCASSPRGEGVTEKLFFGSGTQLSVL.

The V and J genes are TRBV29-1 and TRBJ2-7, with 8 bases matching TRBD1. The CDR3 sequence is 13 residues long. CDR1 is SQVTM and CDR2 is ANQGSEA in the germline V gene. Trimming cost V 1 base and J 4 bases; bases outside gene matches: 3. The CDR3 is CSVEGRGLYEQYF. CDR3 in DNA: TGCAGCGTTGAAGGCAGGGGGCTATACGAGCAGTACTTC.

This clone was counted a single time. V gene TRBV5-1 combines with J gene TRBJ2-1, with TRBD2 identical over 10 bases. The CDR3 loop spans 16 amino acids. The V segment lost 4 bases and the J segment 4 bases; nucleotides outside the gene matches: 8. From germline, CDR1 is SGHRS and CDR2 YFSETQ. CDR3 sequence reads: CASSPPLAGAYNEQFF. The CDR3 DNA is TGCGCCAGCAGCCCCCCTCTAGCGGGGGCTTACAATGAGCAGTTCTTC.

CDR3 residues: CASKFRAGVGNEQFF. CDR3 sequence (DNA): TGTGCCAGCAAGTTCCGGGCGGGAGTGGGTAATGAGCAGTTCTTC. The J gene is TRBJ2-1, the V gene TRBV6-6; 7 bases agree with TRBD2. V lost 7 bases and J lost 7; bases outside the gene matches: 13. The CDR3 runs to 15 residues. Looked up from germline, CDR1 is MNHNY and CDR2 is SVGAGI (reference sequence).

V usage is TRBV18 and J usage is TRBJ2-1; 8 nucleotides match TRBD2. V lost 3 bases to trimming and J lost 4 bases; unmatched junction nucleotides: 5. The CDR3 is made up of 15 amino acids. The germline V gene has CDR1 KGHSH and CDR2 LQKENI. This CDR3 reads CASSPREGRYNEQFF. The CDR3 DNA follows: TGTGCCAGCTCACCCCGGGAGGGGAGATACAATGAGCAGTTCTTC.

This chain links TRBV7-2 with TRBJ2-1; 9 positions match TRBD2. V was pared by 3 bases and J by 6 bases, with 6 bases of the junction left unmatched. This CDR3 is 15 amino acids long. In germline, CDR1 is SGHTA, CDR2 FQGNSA. The CDR3 is CASSFIGSGSNEQFF. CDR3 sequence (DNA): TGTGCCAGCAGCTTTATAGGTAGCGGGAGCAATGAGCAGTTCTTC.

The chain couples TRBV4-1 to TRBJ2-1, with 10 nucleotides matching TRBD2. The V gene end was trimmed by 3 bases and the J gene end by 8 bases; junction bases not matched to a gene: 7. This CDR3 spans 15 amino acids. Per germline, CDR1 MGHRA and CDR2 YSYEKL. The CDR3 DNA reads as TGCGCCAGCAGCCAGAAGCGGGGGGGAGGCTATGAGCAGTTCTTC. It translates to CASSQKRGGGYEQFF.

This chain connects TRBV9 to TRBJ2-1, with D maybe TRBD2 (5 bases). The ends were cut back, 4 bases at V and 8 bases at J, with 16 bases in the middle. The CDR3 spans 14 residues. Germline CDR1 and CDR2: SGDLS and YYNGEE. The DNA for the CDR3 is TGTGCCAGCAGCCCGAGGGCGACCTTCGATGAGCAGTTCTTC. Protein sequence: CASSPRATFDEQFF.

The chain couples TRBV7-2 to TRBJ1-5; 11 bases align to TRBD1. The CDR3 spans 15 residues. The junction had 7 bases not matched to a gene; V was cut back by 5 bases and J by 7 bases. Germline assignment: CDR1 SGHTA and CDR2 FQGNSA. The CDR3 protein is CASSTGQGAGQPQHF. CDR3 DNA sequence: TGTGCCAGCAGCACCGGACAGGGGGCAGGGCAGCCCCAGCATTTT. The full variable domain, rest sourced from reference TRBV7-2 and TRBJ1-5, is GAGVSQSPSNKVTEKGKDVELRCDPISGHTALYWYRQSLGQGLEFLIYFQGNSAPDKSGLPSDRFSAERTGGSVSTLTIQRTQQEDSAVYLCASSTGQGAGQPQHFGDGTRLSIL.

J is TRBJ1-1 and V is TRBV27; no definite D call. V lost 5 bases and J 5 bases, leaving 12 bases between the germline ends. The germline V gene has CDR1 MNHEY and CDR2 SMNVEV (reference sequence). This CDR3 is built from 13 residues. CDR3 residues: CASSPRPGTEAFF. CDR3 DNA: TGTGCCAGCAGTCCCCGCCCCGGGACTGAAGCTTTCTTT.

The chain joins TRBV27 to TRBJ2-7; weak D call: TRBD2 (6 bases). Germline-derived CDR1 and CDR2 are MNHEY and SMNVEV (reference sequence). This CDR3 has 15 amino acids. V dropped 2 bases and J dropped 6 bases, with 17 bases sitting between them. The CDR3 loop is CASSLGQGGLREQYF. For the CDR3, the DNA is TGTGCCAGCAGTTTAGGGCAGGGAGGCCTCCGCGAGCAGTACTTC.

This clone has just a few counts. This chain joins TRBV7-8 and TRBJ2-7, with D possibly matching TRBD1 (5 bases). Trimming removed 8 bases at V and 2 bases at J, with 13 bases between. The CDR3 loop spans 13 amino acids. CDR1 is SGHVS, CDR2 FQNEAQ, per germline. CDR3: CASSIKTAYEQYF. CDR3 sequence (DNA): TGTGCCAGCTCGATTAAGACAGCCTACGAGCAGTACTTC.

This clone was counted only a few times. V gene TRBV19 combines with J gene TRBJ2-6; TRBD2 might be the D (5 bases). Trimming took 6 bases from V and 0 from J, leaving 15 bases between them. The CDR3 has 17 residues. The germline V gene encodes CDR1 LNHDA and CDR2 SQIVND (reference sequence). CDR3 coding DNA: TGTGCCAGTAGAGGAGGTTCTATGATCTCTGGGGCCAACGTCCTGACTTTC. Amino acids: CASRGGSMISGANVLTF.